This T cell receptor beta chain was captured by sequencing in a study of T cells in Graves' hyperthyroidism and ophthalmopathy. This CDR3 contains 13 residues. CDR1 MRHNA and CDR2 SNTAGT come from the germline V gene. Trimming removed 5 bases from V and 10 bases from J, with 17 bases in between. Under 3 months was the duration of disease in ophthalmopathy patients, who also had a Clinical Activity Score of at least 3 and a NOSPECS grade of at least 4. Study findings and constraints: The model predicted ophthalmopathy a median approximately seven months before onset. Clonotypes that were expanded in thyroid above 0.001 mostly appeared in blood too.

The source material, RNA transcripts, was used to amplify TCR beta CDR3 regions. In the first-round RT-PCR of the TCR CDR3, the HTBI primer set was used. MiXCR, applied by TCRdb to the multiplex PCR reads, yields one record per CDR3 protein. The sample lists 600,000 or so distinct CDR3 sequences; about 14% were seen once. Details on this clonotype: As yet, its antigen is unknown.

The sequencing sample was made of blood. The sequence came from a woman aged 50 to 65 with Graves' ophthalmopathy. V and J are TRBV6-4 and TRBJ1-1; D is ambiguous. The DNA for the CDR3 is TGTGCCAGCAGTCCGACATTACTGGGGATAGCTTTCTTT. Translating gives CASSPTLLGIAFF.